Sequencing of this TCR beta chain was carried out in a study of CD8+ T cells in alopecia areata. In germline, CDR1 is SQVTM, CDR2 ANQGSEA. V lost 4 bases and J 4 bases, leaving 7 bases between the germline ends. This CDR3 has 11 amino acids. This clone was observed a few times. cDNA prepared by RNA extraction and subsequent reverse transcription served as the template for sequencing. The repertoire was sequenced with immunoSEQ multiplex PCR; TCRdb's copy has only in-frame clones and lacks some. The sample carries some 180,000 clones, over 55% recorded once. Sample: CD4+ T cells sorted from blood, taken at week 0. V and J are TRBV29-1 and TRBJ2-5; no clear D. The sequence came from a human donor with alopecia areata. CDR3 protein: CSVVSPETQYF. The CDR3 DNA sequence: TGCAGCGTTGTGTCCCCAGAGACCCAGTACTTC. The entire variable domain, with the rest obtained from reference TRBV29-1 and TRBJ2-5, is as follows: SAVISQKPSRDICQRGTSLTIQCQVDSQVTMMFWYRQQPGQSLTLIATANQGSEATYESGFVIDKFPISRPNLTFSTLTVSNMSPEDSSIYLCSVVSPETQYFGPGTRLLVL.